The clone carrying this T cell receptor beta chain was seen just once. Its antigen is currently unknown. This sample stems from a study of cytomegalovirus exposure and HLA in healthy donors. The PCR had 60 Vbeta and 13 Jbeta primers. Only in-frame clones appear in the TCRdb table, and some are missing; sequencing was by immunoSEQ multiplex PCR. The table records 70,000 to 95,000 clones, over 70% of them present only once. Although they were nominally healthy when sampled, donors likely had unrecorded immune exposures. The junction had 11 bases not matched to a gene; V was cut back by 4 bases and J by 3 bases. CDR1 SGHTS and CDR2 YDEGEE come from the germline V gene. The CDR3 extends over 16 amino acids. Study findings and constraints: Upon later analysis, TCR association rates were observed to vary by HLA locus, being highest for DRB1 and lowest for HLA-C. The study reported that TCR beta sequences accurately predicted HLA-A and HLA-B alleles in most subjects. In vitro assays verified that a few CMV-associated chains recognized CMV antigens specifically.

Material for sequencing was PBMCs. The receptor was derived from a man aged 35 to 55 in good health and CMV-seronegative. The chain couples TRBV5-8 to TRBJ2-3; TRBD2 aligns across 7 bases. The CDR3 is CASSPWGGAQTDTQYF. In DNA, the CDR3 is TGTGCCAGCAGCCCGTGGGGGGGAGCACAAACAGATACGCAGTATTTT.